A selection of T cell receptor beta chains follows, all from one sample in a study of T cells after yellow fever vaccination. TCRdb passed the 5' RACE reads through MiXCR, listing each CDR3 protein once. The sample records about 320,000 distinct CDR3 sequences, around 6.8% being singletons. Sample: PBMCs, taken roughly 46 days after the first yellow fever vaccination. These receptors originate from a man aged 18 to 30 who received the YFV17D yellow fever vaccine. CDR3s include the opening cysteine and the closing phenylalanine or tryptophan. Fields, in order: V gene, CDR3 protein.

v_gene: TRBV5-4
CDR3aa: CASLLGGTDTQYF

v_gene: TRBV6-1
CDR3aa: CASSLRQAGGGYTF

v_gene: TRBV7-3
CDR3aa: CASSLLGCYGYTF

v_gene: TRBV7-2
CDR3aa: CASSSGEGGANVLTF

v_gene: TRBV7-9
CDR3aa: CASSGYRGALDTGELFF

v_gene: TRBV4-1
CDR3aa: CASSSYRGQKYEQYF

v_gene: TRBV7-6
CDR3aa: CASSSPGENTEAFF

v_gene: TRBV20-1
CDR3aa: CSAIESSGANVLTF

v_gene: TRBV20-1
CDR3aa: CSRSSAAKNIQYF

v_gene: TRBV7-9
CDR3aa: CASSGVQGGSVDTQYF

v_gene: TRBV5-1
CDR3aa: CARVRDRAYEQYF

v_gene: TRBV18
CDR3aa: CASGQGQGASEQYF

v_gene: TRBV4-2
CDR3aa: CASSHPRGRGAFF

v_gene: TRBV5-1
CDR3aa: CASRNAGVTGELFF

v_gene: TRBV7-2
CDR3aa: CASSLVGALYNEQFF

v_gene: TRBV11-2
CDR3aa: CASSPPRSEQFF

v_gene: TRBV5-5
CDR3aa: CASSPGTGWTQYF

v_gene: TRBV6-5
CDR3aa: CAAFWNYGYTF

v_gene: TRBV5-1
CDR3aa: CASRPAGTTNTGELFF

v_gene: TRBV4-1
CDR3aa: CASSQDRAGTDTQYF

v_gene: TRBV4-1
CDR3aa: CASSQPTAGAKSPNEQFF

v_gene: TRBV7-2
CDR3aa: CASSSVTHLANTGELFF

v_gene: TRBV4-1
CDR3aa: CASSQFGGELFF

v_gene: TRBV29-1
CDR3aa: CSVVPKSSYNEQFF

v_gene: TRBV6-1
CDR3aa: CASSPVDWNSPLHF

v_gene: TRBV7-2
CDR3aa: CASSLGSGGVTDTQYF

v_gene: TRBV9
CDR3aa: CASSVVAGSTDTQYF

v_gene: TRBV4-2
CDR3aa: CASSHPGTGIHEQFF

v_gene: TRBV6-5
CDR3aa: CASSYYSTSTDTQYF

v_gene: TRBV7-9
CDR3aa: CASSFVGMNTEAFF

v_gene: TRBV5-1
CDR3aa: CASSYVLGGNTEAFF

v_gene: TRBV18
CDR3aa: CASSQDRDEQYF

v_gene: TRBV6-5
CDR3aa: CASSYKRDRQANYGYTF

v_gene: TRBV23-1
CDR3aa: CASSHSSAGRRYEQYF

v_gene: TRBV28
CDR3aa: CASRAAGDNEQFF

v_gene: TRBV7-2
CDR3aa: CASSLALAGGQHEQYF

v_gene: TRBV30
CDR3aa: CAWRAGGGGSEKLFF

v_gene: TRBV5-1
CDR3aa: CASSGGQENTEAFF

v_gene: TRBV7-9
CDR3aa: CASSRDINQPQHF

v_gene: TRBV7-3
CDR3aa: CASSSNTADTQYF

v_gene: TRBV24-1
CDR3aa: CATSDLEGGDTQYF